This TCR beta chain was sequenced in a study of shared clonotypes between healthy human individuals (dated by TCRdb to the early 2020s). About the investigation overall: A couple of women and a few men aged 18 to 49 years were included in the cohort. For each donor, three plates each were used for CD4 naive and CD4 memory, two plates were used for CD8 naive, and one plate was used for CD8 memory. Each donor's leukapheresis produced roughly between roughly 0.9 and 8.9 billion PBMCs. To increase sequencing depth and limit assay-specific biases, TCR repertoire library preparation and sequencing were carried out by different laboratories using diverse techniques. The study deeply sequenced blood TCR repertoires of about 5 healthy adults to estimate repertoire size and the extent of clonotype sharing between individuals.

Summary of the overall study and its limitations: Pairwise subsampling led to the expectation that sequencing depth would affect the degree of clonotype sharing among donors. Across several donors, approximately 4.9% of naive CD4, more than 3% of naive CD8, 2.3% of memory CD4, and approximately 0.42% of memory CD8 clonotypes were shared. Compared with non-shared clonotypes, the clonotypes found in all four sorted-subset donors had higher generation probabilities. Incomplete sequencing was indicated by rarefaction of sorted-subset datasets, despite the large sequencing depth. Sampling was restricted to blood, and TCR repertoires in tissue are likely to differ from TCR repertoires in blood. Because the study included a small number of donors, the genetic and exposure-history diversity represented was limited. Larger estimated clonotype richness was generally found for naive subsets than for memory subsets.

Healthy HIV-negative adults with no recently reported acute infections or vaccinations were included as donors. Every donor was a Caucasian adult residing in Nashville, Tennessee, USA. CD4+ T cells were enriched by magnetic negative selection, after which naive cells were positively selected on CD45RA and the negative fraction was taken as the memory subset. Blood was collected by leukapheresis, and PBMCs were isolated by Ficoll-Histopaque density gradient centrifugation and then cryopreserved in liquid nitrogen vapor phase. Analytical flow cytometry was used to check the purity and quantity of every magnetically sorted T cell population. Each sorted fraction had its genomic DNA isolated and then quantified by UV absorbance on a Nanodrop 2000c. The CDR3 sequence holds 14 residues, the cysteine and phenylalanine included. The sequence is cut down to CDR3 DNA, 42 bases in frame from base 1. Clipping removes 4 bases from V and 6 bases from J, with 3 as the unmatched junction base count. Looking up the germline V gene yields CDR1 MDHEN and CDR2 SYDVKM.

TCR CDR3 regions were amplified from genomic DNA by multiplex PCR using the deep immunoSEQ assay. Extracted genomic DNA from each cell subset was spread evenly across all wells of several immunoSEQ 96-well plates, with each plate serving as a replicate. For sorted subsets, around 200 ng genomic DNA, equal to 25,000 to 35,000 T cell genomes, was loaded into each replicate PCR. The purified libraries were quantified using a Qubit 3.0 fluorometer, sized with a Bioanalyzer 2100, and then quantified again using the KAPA Library Quantification kit. Each immunoSEQ 96-well plate was sequenced on its own single-read 150-cycle Illumina NextSeq 550 flow cell. On the authors' methods: Because only junctional sequences without quality scores were contained in the immunoSEQ output, filtering matching that applied to full-length reads could not be performed. To assign V/J genes and CDR3, sequences were annotated using PyIR, a Python wrapper for IgBLAST v1.9, with IMGT germline references. Any read was removed if the V/J assignment was weak (E-value above 1e-6), the CDR3 was missing, or the read contained stop codons, out-of-frame junctions, or ambiguous translated residues. A V3J clonotype was defined by an identical inferred V gene, J gene, and CDR3 amino acid sequence. Percentage overlap between repertoires was computed as shared unique clonotypes divided by the size of the smaller repertoire. Repertoire richness was assessed with RTK rarefaction, the Chao1 estimator, and Recon v2.1 estimates of unobserved clonotypes. Generation probabilities were computed with OLGA for all TCRbeta clonotypes obtained by the gDNA method from four donors. TCRdb retrieved this table from immuneACCESS and kept in-frame rearrangements only. Not all clones are present; in checked studies, unresolved V genes account for under half, and no reason is known for the remainder. Clonal size and the V and J genes are those of that table, whereas D and trimming came from the DNA. A total of millions of clones appear in this sample, 90% to 95% of them only once. The top ten clonotypes cover roughly 0.14% of the sample.

In regard to this clone: What antigen it recognizes has not been identified. Base-call qualities are not available, and no considerably larger clone is one nucleotide away.

The source material was naive CD4+ T cells sorted from blood. The cell subset or site label for this specimen denotes: CD45RA+ positively selected. The chain joins TRBV28 to TRBJ2-5; TRBD2 matches 12 bases in the middle. The source of this sequence is a man aged 18 to 29 in good health. Read as DNA, the sequence is TGTGCCAGCAGTTACGGACTAGCGGGGAAGACCCAGTACTTC. The resulting protein is CASSYGLAGKTQYF. The CDR3 plus the reference TRBV28 and TRBJ2-5 genes for the other parts give the full variable domain: DVKVTQSSRYLVKRTGEKVFLECVQDMDHENMFWYRQDPGLGLRLIYFSYDVKMKEKGDIPEGYSVSREKKERFSLILESASTNQTSMYLCASSYGLAGKTQYFGPGTRLLVL.